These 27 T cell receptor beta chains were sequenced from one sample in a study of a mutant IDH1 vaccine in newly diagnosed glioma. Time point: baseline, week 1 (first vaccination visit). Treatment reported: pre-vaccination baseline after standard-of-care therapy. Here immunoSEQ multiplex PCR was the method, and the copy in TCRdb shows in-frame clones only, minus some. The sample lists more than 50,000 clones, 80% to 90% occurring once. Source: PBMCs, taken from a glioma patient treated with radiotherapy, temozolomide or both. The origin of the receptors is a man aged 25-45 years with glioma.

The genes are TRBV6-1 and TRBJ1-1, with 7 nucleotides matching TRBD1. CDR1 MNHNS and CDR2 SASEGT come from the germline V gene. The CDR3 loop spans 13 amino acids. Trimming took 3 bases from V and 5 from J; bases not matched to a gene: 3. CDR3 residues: CASSDRGGTEAFF. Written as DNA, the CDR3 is TGTGCCAGCAGTGACAGGGGGGGGACTGAAGCTTTCTTT.

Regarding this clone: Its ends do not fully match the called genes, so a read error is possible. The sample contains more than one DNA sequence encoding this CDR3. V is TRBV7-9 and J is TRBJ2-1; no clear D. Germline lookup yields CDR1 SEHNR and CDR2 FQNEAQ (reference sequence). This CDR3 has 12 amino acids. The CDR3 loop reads CASSFGPNEQFF. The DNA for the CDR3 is TGCGCCAGCAGCTTTGGTCCCAATGAGCAGTTCTTC.

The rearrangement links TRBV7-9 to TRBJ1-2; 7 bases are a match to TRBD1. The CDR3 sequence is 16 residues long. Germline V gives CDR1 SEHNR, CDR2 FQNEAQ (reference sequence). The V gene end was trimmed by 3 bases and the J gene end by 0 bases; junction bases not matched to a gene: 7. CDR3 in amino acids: CASSFIRQGSNYGYTF. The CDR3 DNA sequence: TGTGCCAGCAGCTTCATAAGACAGGGCTCTAACTATGGCTACACCTTC.

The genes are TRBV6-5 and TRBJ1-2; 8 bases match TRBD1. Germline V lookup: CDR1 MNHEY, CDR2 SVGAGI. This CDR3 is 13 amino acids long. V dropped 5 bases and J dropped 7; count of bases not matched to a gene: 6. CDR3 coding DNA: TGTGCCAGCAGTGCCAGGGGGCGGACTGGCTACACCTTC. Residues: CASSARGRTGYTF.

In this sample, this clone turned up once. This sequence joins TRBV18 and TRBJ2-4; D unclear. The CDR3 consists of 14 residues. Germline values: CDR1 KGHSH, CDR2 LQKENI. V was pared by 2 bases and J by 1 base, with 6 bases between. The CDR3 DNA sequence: TGTGCCAGCTCACCATCCGGGGCCAAAAACATTCAGTACTTC. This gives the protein CASSPSGAKNIQYF.

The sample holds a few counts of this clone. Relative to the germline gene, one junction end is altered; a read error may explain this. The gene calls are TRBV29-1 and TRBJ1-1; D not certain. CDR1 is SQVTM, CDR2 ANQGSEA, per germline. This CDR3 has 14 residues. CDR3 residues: CSSEGVLPNAEAFF. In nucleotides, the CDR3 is TGCAGCTCCGAGGGCGTACTCCCGAACGCTGAAGCTTTCTTT.

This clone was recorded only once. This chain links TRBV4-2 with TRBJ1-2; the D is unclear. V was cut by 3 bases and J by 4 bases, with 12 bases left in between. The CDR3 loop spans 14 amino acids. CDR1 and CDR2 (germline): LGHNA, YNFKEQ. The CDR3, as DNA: TGTGCCAGCAGCCATACCTCCCAGCCCTATGGCTACACCTTC. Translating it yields CASSHTSQPYGYTF.

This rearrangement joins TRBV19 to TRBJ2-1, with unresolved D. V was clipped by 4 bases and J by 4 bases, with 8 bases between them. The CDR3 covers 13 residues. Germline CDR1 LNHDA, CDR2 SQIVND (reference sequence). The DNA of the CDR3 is TGTGCCAGTAGTACCGGACGGTACAATGAGCAGTTCTTC. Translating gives CASSTGRYNEQFF. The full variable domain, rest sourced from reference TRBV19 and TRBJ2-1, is DGGITQSPKYLFRKEGQNVTLSCEQNLNHDAMYWYRQDPGQGLRLIYYSQIVNDFQKGDIAEGYSVSREKKESFPLTVTSAQKNPTAFYLCASSTGRYNEQFFGPGTRLTVL.

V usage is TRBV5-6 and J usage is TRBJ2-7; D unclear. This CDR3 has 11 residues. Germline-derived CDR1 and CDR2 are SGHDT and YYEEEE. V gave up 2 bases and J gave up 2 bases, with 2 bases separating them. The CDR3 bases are TGTGCCAGCAGCTTCCCCTACGAGCAGTACTTC. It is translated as CASSFPYEQYF. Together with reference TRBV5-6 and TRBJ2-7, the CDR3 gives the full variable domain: DAGVTQSPTHLIKTRGQQVTLRCSPKSGHDTVSWYQQALGQGPQFIFQYYEEEERQRGNFPDRFSGHQFPNYSSELNVNALLLGDSALYLCASSFPYEQYFGPGTRLTVT.

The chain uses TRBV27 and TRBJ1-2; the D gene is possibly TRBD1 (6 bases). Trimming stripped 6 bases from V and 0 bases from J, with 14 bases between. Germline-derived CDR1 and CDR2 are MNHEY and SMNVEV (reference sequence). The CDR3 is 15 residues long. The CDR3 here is CASRVRDTTNYGYTF. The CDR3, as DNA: TGTGCCAGCAGGGTCCGGGACACTACTAACTATGGCTACACCTTC.

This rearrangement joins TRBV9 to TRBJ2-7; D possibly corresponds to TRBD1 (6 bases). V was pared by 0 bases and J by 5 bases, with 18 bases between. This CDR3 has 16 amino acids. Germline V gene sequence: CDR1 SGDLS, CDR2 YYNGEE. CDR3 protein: CASSVGIGGPDHEQYF. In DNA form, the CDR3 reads TGTGCCAGCAGCGTAGGCATAGGGGGTCCTGACCACGAGCAGTACTTC.

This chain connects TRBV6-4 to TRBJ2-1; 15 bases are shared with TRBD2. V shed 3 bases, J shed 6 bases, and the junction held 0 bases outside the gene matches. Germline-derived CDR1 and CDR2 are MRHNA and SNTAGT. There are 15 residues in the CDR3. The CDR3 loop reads CASSEGLAGGNEQFF. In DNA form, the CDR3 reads TGTGCCAGCAGTGAGGGACTAGCGGGGGGCAATGAGCAGTTCTTC.

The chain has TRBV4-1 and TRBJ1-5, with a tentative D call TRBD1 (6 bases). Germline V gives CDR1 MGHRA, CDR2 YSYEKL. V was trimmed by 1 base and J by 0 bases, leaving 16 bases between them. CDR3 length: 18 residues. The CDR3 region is CASSQARFAGDSNQPQHF. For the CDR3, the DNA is TGCGCCAGCAGCCAAGCCCGGTTTGCAGGGGATAGCAATCAGCCCCAGCATTTT.

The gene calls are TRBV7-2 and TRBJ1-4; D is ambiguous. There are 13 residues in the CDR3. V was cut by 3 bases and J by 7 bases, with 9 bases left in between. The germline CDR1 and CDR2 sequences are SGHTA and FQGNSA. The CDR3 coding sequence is TGTGCCAGCAGCTTGGGTTACGGTGAAAAACTGTTTTTT. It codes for CASSLGYGEKLFF.

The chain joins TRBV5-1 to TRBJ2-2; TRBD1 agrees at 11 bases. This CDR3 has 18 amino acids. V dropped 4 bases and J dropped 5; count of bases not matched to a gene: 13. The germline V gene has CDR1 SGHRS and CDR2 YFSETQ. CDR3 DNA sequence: TGCGCCAGCAGCGGGGCCATCGGGGACAGGGGGATAACCGGGGAGCTGTTTTTT. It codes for CASSGAIGDRGITGELFF.

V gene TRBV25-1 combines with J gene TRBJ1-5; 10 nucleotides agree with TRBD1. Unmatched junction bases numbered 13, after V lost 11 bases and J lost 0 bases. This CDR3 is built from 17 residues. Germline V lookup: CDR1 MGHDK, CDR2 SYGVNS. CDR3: CAGQMGTGDYSNQPQHF. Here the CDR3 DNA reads TGTGCCGGCCAAATGGGGACAGGGGATTATAGCAATCAGCCCCAGCATTTT.

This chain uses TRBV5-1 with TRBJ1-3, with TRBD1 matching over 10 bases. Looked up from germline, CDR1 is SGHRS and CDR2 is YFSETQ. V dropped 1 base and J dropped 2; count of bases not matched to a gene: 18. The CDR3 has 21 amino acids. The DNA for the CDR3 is TGCGCCAGCAGCTTGAAGCCCTCATCCATAACTGACAGGGGGCCTGGAAACACCATATATTTT. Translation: CASSLKPSSITDRGPGNTIYF. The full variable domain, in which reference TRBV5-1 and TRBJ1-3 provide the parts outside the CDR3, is KAGVTQTPRYLIKTRGQQVTLSCSPISGHRSVSWYQQTPGQGLQFLFEYFSETQRNKGNFPGRFSGRQFSNSRSEMNVSTLELGDSALYLCASSLKPSSITDRGPGNTIYFGEGSWLTVV.

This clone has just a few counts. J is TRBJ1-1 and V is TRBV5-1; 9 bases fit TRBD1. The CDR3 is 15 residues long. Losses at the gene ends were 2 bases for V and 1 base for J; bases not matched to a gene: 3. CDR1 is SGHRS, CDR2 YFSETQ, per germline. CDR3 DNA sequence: TGCGCCAGCAGCTTATCGGGACAGGGGAACACTGAAGCTTTCTTT. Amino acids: CASSLSGQGNTEAFF.

The CDR3 is CAISESLGGEQFF. In DNA form, the CDR3 reads TGTGCCATCAGTGAGTCGTTGGGGGGCGAGCAGTTCTTC. The gene calls are TRBV10-3 and TRBJ2-1; D may match TRBD1 or TRBD2 (6 bases each). The germline V and J ends were trimmed by 0 bases and 10 bases, with 10 bases remaining between them. This CDR3 has 13 residues. In germline, CDR1 is ENHRY, CDR2 SYGVKD.

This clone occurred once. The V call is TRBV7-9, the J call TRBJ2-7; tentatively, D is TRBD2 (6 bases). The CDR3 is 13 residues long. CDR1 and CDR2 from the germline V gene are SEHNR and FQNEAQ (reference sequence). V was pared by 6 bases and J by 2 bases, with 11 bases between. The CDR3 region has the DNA TGTGCCAGCAGAGGCGGGGAAGCCTACGAGCAGTACTTC. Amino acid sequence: CASRGGEAYEQYF.

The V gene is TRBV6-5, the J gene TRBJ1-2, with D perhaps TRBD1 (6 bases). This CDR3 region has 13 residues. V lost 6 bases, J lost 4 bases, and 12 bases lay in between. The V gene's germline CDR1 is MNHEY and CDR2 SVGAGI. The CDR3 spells CASSRGVPYGYTF. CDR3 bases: TGTGCCAGCAGCAGGGGTGTCCCCTATGGCTACACCTTC.

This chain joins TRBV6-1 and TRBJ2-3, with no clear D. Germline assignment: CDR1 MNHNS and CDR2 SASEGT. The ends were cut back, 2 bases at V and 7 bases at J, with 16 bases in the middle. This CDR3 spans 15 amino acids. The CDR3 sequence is CASSESPSSGHTQYF. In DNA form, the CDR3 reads TGTGCCAGCAGTGAATCTCCTTCGTCCGGGCATACGCAGTATTTT.

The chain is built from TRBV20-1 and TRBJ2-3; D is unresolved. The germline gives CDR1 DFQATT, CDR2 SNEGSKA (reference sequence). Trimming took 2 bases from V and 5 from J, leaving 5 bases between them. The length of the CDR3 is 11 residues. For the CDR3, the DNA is TGCAGTGCTAGACTCGTAGATACGCAGTATTTT. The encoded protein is CSARLVDTQYF.

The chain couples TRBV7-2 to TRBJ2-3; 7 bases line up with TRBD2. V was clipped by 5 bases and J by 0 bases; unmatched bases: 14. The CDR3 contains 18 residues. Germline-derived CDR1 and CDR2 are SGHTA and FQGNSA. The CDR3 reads CASSKQPLAGLSTDTQYF. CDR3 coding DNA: TGTGCCAGCAGCAAACAACCTTTAGCGGGTCTTAGCACAGATACGCAGTATTTT. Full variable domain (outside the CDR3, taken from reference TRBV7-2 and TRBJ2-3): GAGVSQSPSNKVTEKGKDVELRCDPISGHTALYWYRQSLGQGLEFLIYFQGNSAPDKSGLPSDRFSAERTGGSVSTLTIQRTQQEDSAVYLCASSKQPLAGLSTDTQYFGPGTRLTVL.

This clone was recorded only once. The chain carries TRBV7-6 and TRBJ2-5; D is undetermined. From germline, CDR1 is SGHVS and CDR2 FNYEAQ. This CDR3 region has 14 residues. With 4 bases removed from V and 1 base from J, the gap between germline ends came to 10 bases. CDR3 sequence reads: CASSSLGGQETQYF. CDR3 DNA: TGTGCCAGCAGCTCTCTTGGCGGCCAAGAGACCCAGTACTTC.

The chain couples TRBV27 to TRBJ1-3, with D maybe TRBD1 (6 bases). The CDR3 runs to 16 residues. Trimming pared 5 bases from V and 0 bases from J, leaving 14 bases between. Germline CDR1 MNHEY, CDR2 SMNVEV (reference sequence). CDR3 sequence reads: CASSQQGYSSGNTIYF. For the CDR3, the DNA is TGTGCCAGCAGTCAACAGGGCTACTCCTCTGGAAACACCATATATTTT.

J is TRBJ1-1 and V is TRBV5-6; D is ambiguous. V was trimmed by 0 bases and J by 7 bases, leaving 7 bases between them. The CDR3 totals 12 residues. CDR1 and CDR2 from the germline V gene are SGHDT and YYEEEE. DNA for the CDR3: TGTGCCAGCAGCTTGGAGAAGCTTGAAGCTTTCTTT. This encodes CASSLEKLEAFF.